Sequencing of this T cell receptor (beta chain) was carried out in a study of shared clonotypes between healthy human individuals. Study as a whole: Each donor's CD4 naive and CD4 memory cells filled three plates apiece, CD8 naive two, and CD8 memory one.

Naive CD8 cells lacked CD45RO and underwent positive selection for CCR7, leaving out terminally differentiated effector memory CD45RA+ cells. Only Caucasian adults living in Nashville, Tennessee served as donors. For every subset, genomic DNA was evenly distributed across several immunoSEQ plates. Here immunoSEQ multiplex PCR was the method, and the copy in TCRdb shows in-frame clones only, minus some. The data show hundreds of thousands of clones, approximately 96% seen once. The receptor comes from a woman aged 25 to 39 in good health. Sequencing used naive CD8+ T cells sorted from blood.

The CDR3 nucleotides are TGTGCCAGCAGCCGGGGGACTAGCACCAACTCCTACAATGAGCAGTTCTTC. It yields the protein CASSRGTSTNSYNEQFF. The chain has TRBV11-2 and TRBJ2-1; 9 nucleotides match TRBD2. The CDR3 extends over 17 amino acids. The ends lost 5 bases at V and 0 bases at J; junction bases unmatched: 8. Germline CDR1 SGHAT, CDR2 FQNNGV.